This is a list of T cell receptor beta chains from one sample in a study of T cells in Graves' hyperthyroidism and ophthalmopathy. A single record per CDR3 protein comes from TCRdb applying MiXCR to the multiplex PCR reads. Of 300,000 to 450,000 distinct CDR3 sequences in the sample, approximately 15% are singletons; the top ten hold approximately 9.9%. The specimen sequenced was blood. These receptors came from a woman aged 60-75 years with Graves' hyperthyroidism. The CDR3 runs from the conserved cysteine through the conserved F or W. Fields, in order: J gene, D gene, V gene, clone size, CDR3 protein, CDR3 DNA. A D gene is named only where the DNA matches it firmly. The size entry is marked missing in some rows and otherwise reads once, few, many or a size class.

TRBJ1-3,.,TRBV24-1,many,CATSASGGNTIYF,TGTGCCACCAGTGCCTCCGGGGGAAACACCATATATTTT
TRBJ2-2,TRBD2,TRBV12-3/TRBV12-4,many,CASSPLAGVSGELFF,TGTGCCAGCAGCCCTCTAGCGGGAGTGTCCGGGGAGCTGTTTTTT
TRBJ2-1,TRBD2,TRBV7-9,.,CASSFFGTSGGYNEQFF,TGTGCCAGCAGTTTCTTTGGGACTAGCGGGGGCTACAATGAGCAGTTCTTC
TRBJ2-5,TRBD2,TRBV12-3/TRBV12-4,few,CASSSSGTRGQTQYF,TGTGCCAGCAGTTCCTCCGGGACTAGAGGGCAGACCCAGTACTTC
TRBJ2-5,TRBD1,TRBV7-2,many,CASSPGGRGFGETQYF,TGTGCCAGCAGCCCAGGGGGCCGAGGCTTCGGAGAGACCCAGTACTTC
TRBJ2-2,.,TRBV20-1,few,CSARSGGQPGELFF,TGCAGTGCGCGCTCCGGGGGCCAGCCCGGGGAGCTGTTTTTT
TRBJ1-1,.,TRBV6-1,many,CASSEVIRGEAFF,TGTGCCAGCAGTGAAGTAATAAGAGGCGAAGCTTTCTTT
TRBJ1-2,.,TRBV10-3,few,CAISELRYGYTF,TGTGCCATCAGTGAGTTGAGATATGGCTACACCTTC
TRBJ2-2,TRBD1,TRBV5-5,many,CASSLGLRTGNTGELFF,TGTGCCAGCAGCTTGGGCCTGCGGACAGGGAACACCGGGGAGCTGTTTTTT
TRBJ2-5,.,TRBV28,many,CASSFGDRTQETQYF,TGTGCCAGCAGTTTCGGCGACAGAACCCAAGAGACCCAGTACTTC
TRBJ2-2,TRBD2,TRBV5-1,few,CASSTTPSGRDYTGELFF,TGCGCCAGCAGCACTACTCCTAGCGGGAGGGACTACACCGGGGAGCTGTTTTTT
TRBJ2-4,TRBD2,TRBV20-1,.,CSVSPSGRFNIQYF,TGCAGTGTATCTCCTAGCGGGAGGTTTAACATTCAGTACTTC
TRBJ2-2,.,TRBV6-9,.,CASSYAWSTGELFF,TGTGCCAGCAGTTACGCTTGGAGCACCGGGGAGCTGTTTTTT
TRBJ2-3,.,TRBV6-5,.,CASSYRTTDTQYF,TGTGCCAGCAGTTACCGGACCACAGATACGCAGTATTTT
TRBJ1-2,.,TRBV30,many,CAWSPRAYGYTF,TGTGCCTGGAGTCCACGGGCCTATGGCTACACCTTC
TRBJ1-1,TRBD1,TRBV6-1,few,CASRETGGTEAFF,TGTGCCAGCAGGGAGACAGGGGGCACTGAAGCTTTCTTT
TRBJ2-5,.,TRBV4-1,.,CASSPSPEETQYF,TGCGCCAGCAGCCCGTCCCCAGAAGAGACCCAGTACTTC
TRBJ2-7,TRBD1,TRBV7-3,many,CASSQRAGGVDEQYF,TGTGCCAGCAGCCAAAGGGCAGGGGGAGTCGACGAGCAGTACTTC
TRBJ2-1,.,TRBV20-1,.,CSATGGMSSYNEQFF,TGCAGTGCTACTGGCGGGATGAGCTCCTACAATGAGCAGTTCTTC
TRBJ2-7,TRBD1,TRBV27,.,CASRTGGREQYF,TGTGCCAGCAGGACAGGGGGCCGGGAGCAGTACTTC
TRBJ1-4,.,TRBV7-9,.,CASGPSARTEKLFF,TGTGCCAGCGGACCCTCGGCCCGTACTGAAAAACTGTTTTTT
TRBJ2-7,.,TRBV9,.,CASSRGGWGTYEQYF,TGTGCCAGCAGCAGAGGAGGATGGGGGACCTACGAGCAGTACTTC
TRBJ2-3,.,TRBV7-9,many,CASSSSRGHSTDTQYF,TGTGCCAGCAGCTCCTCTCGGGGGCATAGCACAGATACGCAGTATTTT
TRBJ1-2,TRBD1,TRBV20-1,many,CSASQGQGADYGYTF,TGCAGTGCTAGCCAGGGACAGGGGGCAGACTATGGCTACACCTTC
TRBJ2-5,TRBD2,TRBV30,many,CAWNQGGPAETQYF,TGTGCCTGGAACCAGGGAGGGCCGGCAGAGACCCAGTACTTC
TRBJ2-1,TRBD2,TRBV20-1,few,CSAIQASGNENEQFF,TGCAGTGCTATTCAGGCTAGCGGGAATGAAAATGAGCAGTTCTTC
TRBJ2-3,.,TRBV11-1,many,CASSRRGNTDTQYF,TGTGCCAGCAGCCGGAGGGGGAATACAGATACGCAGTATTTT
TRBJ2-7,.,TRBV2,many,CASGRNSNSYEQYF,TGTGCCAGCGGGAGGAATAGCAACTCCTACGAGCAGTACTTC
TRBJ1-6,.,TRBV12-3/TRBV12-4,many,CASTGRGGGNSPLHF,TGTGCCAGCACCGGACGGGGAGGAGGTAATTCACCCCTCCACTTT
TRBJ2-5,TRBD2,TRBV5-4,many,CASSLASGSRQETQYF,TGTGCCAGCAGCTTGGCTAGCGGGAGTAGGCAAGAGACCCAGTACTTC
TRBJ2-5,.,TRBV29-1,few,CSVDLGVATQYF,TGCAGCGTTGATTTAGGGGTTGCGACCCAGTACTTC
TRBJ1-2,TRBD1,TRBV5-1,many,CASSSDRVRLDYGYTF,TGCGCCAGCAGCTCGGACAGGGTGCGTTTGGACTATGGCTACACCTTC
TRBJ2-2,.,TRBV11-2,few,CASSLSGVAGELFF,TGTGCCAGCAGCTTATCTGGAGTTGCCGGGGAGCTGTTTTTT
TRBJ1-6,TRBD1,TRBV2,many,CASSRGTGETSPLHF,TGTGCCAGCAGCCGAGGAACAGGGGAGACTTCACCCCTCCACTTT
TRBJ1-5,.,TRBV10-3,many,CAISSGVRDQPQHF,TGTGCCATCAGTTCAGGGGTCCGTGATCAGCCCCAGCATTTT
TRBJ2-5,.,TRBV24-1,many,CATSDSFGGAATQYF,TGTGCCACCAGTGATTCCTTTGGTGGGGCGGCGACCCAGTACTTC
TRBJ2-1,.,TRBV20-1,.,CSAIDYRRGNEQFF,TGCAGTGCAATTGATTATAGGCGGGGCAATGAGCAGTTCTTC
TRBJ1-2,.,TRBV6-1,many,CASSFATGQGYTF,TGTGCCAGCAGTTTCGCCACAGGGCAGGGCTACACCTTC
TRBJ2-3,TRBD2,TRBV10-3,many,CAIRGRDTDTQYF,TGTGCCATCCGCGGGAGGGACACAGATACGCAGTATTTT
TRBJ2-3,.,TRBV5-4,once,CASSSAGLGTDTQYF,TGTGCCAGCAGCTCGGCGGGTCTGGGCACAGATACGCAGTATTTT
TRBJ1-6,.,TRBV24-1,.,CATRTQLDTYNSPLHF,TGTGCCACCAGAACCCAGCTGGACACCTATAATTCACCCCTCCACTTT
TRBJ2-1,TRBD1,TRBV28,many,CASSPPAGRGPYNEQFF,TGTGCCAGCAGTCCCCCAGCGGGCAGGGGGCCCTACAATGAGCAGTTCTTC
TRBJ2-3,.,TRBV11-2,many,CASSPLTGTDTQYF,TGTGCCAGCAGCCCCCTCACCGGGACAGATACGCAGTATTTT
TRBJ1-2,.,TRBV5-4,.,CASSLFSRQGSYGYTF,TGTGCCAGCAGCTTGTTTAGTAGGCAGGGTTCCTATGGCTACACCTTC
TRBJ2-1,TRBD2,TRBV7-6,.,CASSLGPGGSNEQFF,TGTGCCAGCAGCTTAGGCCCGGGGGGGAGCAATGAGCAGTTCTTC
TRBJ2-1,TRBD2,TRBV5-1,many,CASSTSGLAAYNEQFF,TGCGCCAGCAGCACCTCTGGCCTAGCGGCTTACAATGAGCAGTTCTTC
TRBJ1-6,.,TRBV5-1,once,CASSRSGASPLHF,TGCGCCAGCAGTCGATCCGGGGCGTCACCCCTCCACTTT
TRBJ2-7,.,TRBV10-3,many,CAISPGSNEQYF,TGTGCCATCAGTCCAGGGTCTAACGAGCAGTACTTC
TRBJ2-1,.,TRBV29-1,many,CSAPGAGAASYNEQFF,TGCAGCGCCCCTGGTGCGGGGGCCGCCTCCTACAATGAGCAGTTCTTC
TRBJ1-3,.,TRBV29-1,many,CSVLRTDGRGNTIYF,TGCAGCGTTCTTAGGACGGACGGCCGTGGAAACACCATATATTTT
TRBJ2-5,.,TRBV9,.,CASSVAMSPETQYF,TGTGCCAGCAGCGTAGCTATGTCCCCAGAGACCCAGTACTTC
TRBJ2-1,TRBD2,TRBV4-2,few,CASRPGEREAEQFF,TGTGCCAGCAGACCGGGGGAGCGGGAGGCTGAGCAGTTCTTC
TRBJ1-2,TRBD1,TRBV5-4,once,CASSSQGYHYGYTF,TGTGCCAGCAGCTCACAGGGGTATCACTATGGCTACACCTTC